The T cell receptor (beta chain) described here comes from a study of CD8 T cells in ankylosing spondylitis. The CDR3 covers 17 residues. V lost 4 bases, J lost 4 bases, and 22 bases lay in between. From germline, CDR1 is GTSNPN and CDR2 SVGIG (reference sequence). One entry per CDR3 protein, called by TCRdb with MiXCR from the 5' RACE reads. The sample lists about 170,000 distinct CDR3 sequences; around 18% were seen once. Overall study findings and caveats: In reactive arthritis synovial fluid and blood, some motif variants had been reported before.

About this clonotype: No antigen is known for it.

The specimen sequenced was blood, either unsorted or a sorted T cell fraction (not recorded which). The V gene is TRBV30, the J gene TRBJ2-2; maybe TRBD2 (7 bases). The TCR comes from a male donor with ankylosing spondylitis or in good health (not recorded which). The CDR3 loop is CAWNLPGRGGSTGELFF. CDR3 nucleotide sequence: TGTGCCTGGAATCTTCCTGGCAGGGGAGGGAGCACCGGGGAGCTGTTTTTT.